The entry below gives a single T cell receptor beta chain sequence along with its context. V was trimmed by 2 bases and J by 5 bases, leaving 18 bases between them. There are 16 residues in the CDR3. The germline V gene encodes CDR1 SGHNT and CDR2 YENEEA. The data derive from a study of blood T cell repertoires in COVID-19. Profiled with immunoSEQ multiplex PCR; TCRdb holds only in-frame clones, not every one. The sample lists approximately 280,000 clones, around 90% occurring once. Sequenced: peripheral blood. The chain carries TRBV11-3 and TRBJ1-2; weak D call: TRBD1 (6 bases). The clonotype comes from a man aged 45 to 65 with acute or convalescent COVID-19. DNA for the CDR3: TGTGCCAGCAGCTTAAGAGCCGTGGGGGCGAGGTATGGCTACACCTTC. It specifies CASSLRAVGARYGYTF. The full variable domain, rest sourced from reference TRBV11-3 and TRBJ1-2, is EAGVVQSPRYKIIEKKQPVAFWCNPISGHNTLYWYLQNLGQGPELLIRYENEEAVDDSQLPKDRFSAERLKGVDSTLKIQPAELGDSAVYLCASSLRAVGARYGYTFGSGTRLTVV.